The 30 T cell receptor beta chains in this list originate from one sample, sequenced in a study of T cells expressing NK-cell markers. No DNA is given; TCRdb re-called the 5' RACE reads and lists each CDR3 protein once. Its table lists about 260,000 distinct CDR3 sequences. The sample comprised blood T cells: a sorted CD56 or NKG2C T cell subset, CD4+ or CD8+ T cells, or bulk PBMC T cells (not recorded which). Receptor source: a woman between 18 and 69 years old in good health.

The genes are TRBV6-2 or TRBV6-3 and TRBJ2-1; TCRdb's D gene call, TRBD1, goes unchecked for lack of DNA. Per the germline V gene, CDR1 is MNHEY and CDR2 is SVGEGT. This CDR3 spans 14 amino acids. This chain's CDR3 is CASRPGGSYNEQFF.

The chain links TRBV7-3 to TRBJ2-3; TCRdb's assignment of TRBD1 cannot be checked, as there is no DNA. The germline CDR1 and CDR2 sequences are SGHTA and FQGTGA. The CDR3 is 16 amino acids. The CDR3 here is CASGGDRQGGTDTQYF.

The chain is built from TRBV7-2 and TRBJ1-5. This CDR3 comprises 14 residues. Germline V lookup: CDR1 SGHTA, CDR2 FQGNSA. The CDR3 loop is CASSAGGVAQPQHF.

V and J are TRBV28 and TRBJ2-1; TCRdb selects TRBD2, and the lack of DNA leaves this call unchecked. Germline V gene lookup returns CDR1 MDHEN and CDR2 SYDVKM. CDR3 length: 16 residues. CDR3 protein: CASSSPGGPQYNEQFF.

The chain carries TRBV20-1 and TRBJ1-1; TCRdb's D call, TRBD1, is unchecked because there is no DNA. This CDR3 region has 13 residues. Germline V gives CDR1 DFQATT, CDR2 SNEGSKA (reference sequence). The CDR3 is CGRDRGMNTEAFF.

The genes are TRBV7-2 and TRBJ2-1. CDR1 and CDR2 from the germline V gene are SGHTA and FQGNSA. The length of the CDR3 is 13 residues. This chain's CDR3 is CASSRRQDNEQFF.

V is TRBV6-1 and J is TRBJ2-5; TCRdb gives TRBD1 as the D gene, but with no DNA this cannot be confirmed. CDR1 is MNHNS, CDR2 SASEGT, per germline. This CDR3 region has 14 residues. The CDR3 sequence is CASRPRGGQETQYF.

Here the CDR3 reads CASSELSRTGGEETQYF. This chain links TRBV10-1 with TRBJ2-5; TCRdb lists TRBD1, though no DNA is available to test this call. CDR3 size: 17 residues. From germline, CDR1 is WNHNN and CDR2 SYGVQD (reference sequence).

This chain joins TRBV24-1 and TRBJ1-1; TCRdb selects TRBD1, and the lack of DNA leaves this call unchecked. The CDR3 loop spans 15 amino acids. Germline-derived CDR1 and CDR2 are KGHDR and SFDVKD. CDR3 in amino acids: CATSDRSGGNTEAFF.

The CDR3 reads CASSLSSRRDEQFF. This sequence joins TRBV19 and TRBJ2-1; TCRdb lists TRBD2, though no DNA is available to test this call. This CDR3 is built from 14 residues. In germline, CDR1 is LNHDA, CDR2 SQIVND (reference sequence).

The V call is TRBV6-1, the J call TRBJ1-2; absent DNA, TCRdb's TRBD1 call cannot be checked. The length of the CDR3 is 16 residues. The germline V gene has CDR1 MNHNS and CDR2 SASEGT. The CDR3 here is CASSVDRGRSTDGYTF.

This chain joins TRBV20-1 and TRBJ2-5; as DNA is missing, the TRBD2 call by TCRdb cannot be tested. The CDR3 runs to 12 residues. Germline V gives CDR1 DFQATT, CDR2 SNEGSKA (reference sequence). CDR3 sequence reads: CSAQKGRETQYF.

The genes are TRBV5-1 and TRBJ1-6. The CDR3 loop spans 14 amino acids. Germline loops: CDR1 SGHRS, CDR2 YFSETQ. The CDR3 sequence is CASSLNGENSPLHF. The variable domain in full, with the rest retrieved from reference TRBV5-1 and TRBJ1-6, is KAGVTQTPRYLIKTRGQQVTLSCSPISGHRSVSWYQQTPGQGLQFLFEYFSETQRNKGNFPGRFSGRQFSNSRSEMNVSTLELGDSALYLCASSLNGENSPLHFGNGTRLTVT.

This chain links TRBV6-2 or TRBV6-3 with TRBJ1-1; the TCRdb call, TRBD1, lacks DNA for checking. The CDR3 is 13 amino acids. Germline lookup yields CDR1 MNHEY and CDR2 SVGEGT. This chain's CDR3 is CASSRDKNTEAFF.

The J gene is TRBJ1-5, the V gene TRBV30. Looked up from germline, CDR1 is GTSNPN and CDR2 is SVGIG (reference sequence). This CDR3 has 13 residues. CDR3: CAWEGREGQPQHF.

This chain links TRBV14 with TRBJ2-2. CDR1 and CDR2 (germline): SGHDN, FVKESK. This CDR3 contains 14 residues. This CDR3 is CASSQDSRAGELFF. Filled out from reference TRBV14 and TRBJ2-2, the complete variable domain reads EAGVTQFPSHSVIEKGQTVTLRCDPISGHDNLYWYRRVMGKEIKFLLHFVKESKQDESGMPNNRFLAERTGGTYSTLKVQPAELEDSGVYFCASSQDSRAGELFFGEGSRLTVL.

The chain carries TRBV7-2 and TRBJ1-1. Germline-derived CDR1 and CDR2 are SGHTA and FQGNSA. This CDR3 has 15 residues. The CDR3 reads CASSKPGLVGTVAFF.

CDR3 in amino acids: CASSPLAGTSTDTQYF. V gene TRBV7-2 combines with J gene TRBJ2-3; TCRdb picks TRBD2, but there is no DNA to check that call. This CDR3 spans 16 amino acids. Germline V gene sequence: CDR1 SGHTA, CDR2 FQGNSA.

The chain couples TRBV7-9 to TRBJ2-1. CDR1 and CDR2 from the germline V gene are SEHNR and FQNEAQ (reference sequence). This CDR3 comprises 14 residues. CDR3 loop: CASSLGQVLGEQFF.

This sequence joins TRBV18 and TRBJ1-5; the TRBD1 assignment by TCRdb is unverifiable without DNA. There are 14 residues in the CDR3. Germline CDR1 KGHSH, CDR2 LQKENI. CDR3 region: CASSPVKGNQPQHF.

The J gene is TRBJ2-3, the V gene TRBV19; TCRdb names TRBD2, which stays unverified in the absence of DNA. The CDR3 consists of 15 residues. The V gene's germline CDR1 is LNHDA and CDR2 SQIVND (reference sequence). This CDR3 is CATRGLAGGADTQYF. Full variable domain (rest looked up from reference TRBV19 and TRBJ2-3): DGGITQSPKYLFRKEGQNVTLSCEQNLNHDAMYWYRQDPGQGLRLIYYSQIVNDFQKGDIAEGYSVSREKKESFPLTVTSAQKNPTAFYLCATRGLAGGADTQYFGPGTRLTVL.

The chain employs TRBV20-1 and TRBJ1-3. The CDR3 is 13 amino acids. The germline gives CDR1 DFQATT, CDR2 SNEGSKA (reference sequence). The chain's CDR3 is CSAIQGSGNTIYF.

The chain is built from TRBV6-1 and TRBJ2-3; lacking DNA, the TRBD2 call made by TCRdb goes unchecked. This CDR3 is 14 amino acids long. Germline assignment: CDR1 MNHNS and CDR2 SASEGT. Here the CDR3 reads CASRTPGLVVTQYF.

The CDR3 loop is CASSAYGTDTQYF. This chain uses TRBV9 with TRBJ2-3. CDR3 length: 13 amino acids. Germline values: CDR1 SGDLS, CDR2 YYNGEE. Using reference TRBV9 and TRBJ2-3 for the parts outside the CDR3, the full variable domain is DSGVTQTPKHLITATGQRVTLRCSPRSGDLSVYWYQQSLDQGLQFLIQYYNGEERAKGNILERFSAQQFPDLHSELNLSSLELGDSALYFCASSAYGTDTQYFGPGTRLTVL.

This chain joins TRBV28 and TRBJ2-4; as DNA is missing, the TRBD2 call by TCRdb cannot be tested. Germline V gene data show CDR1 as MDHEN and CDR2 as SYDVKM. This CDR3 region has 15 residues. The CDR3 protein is CASRITGEGKNIQYF.

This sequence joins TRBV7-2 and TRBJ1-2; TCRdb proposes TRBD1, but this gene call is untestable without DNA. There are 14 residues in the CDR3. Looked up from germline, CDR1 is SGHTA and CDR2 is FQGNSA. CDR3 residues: CASSSSRTSYGYTF.

The CDR3 loop is CASSLKHGGELFF. The rearrangement uses TRBV18 and TRBJ2-2. From germline, CDR1 is KGHSH and CDR2 LQKENI. This CDR3 contains 13 residues.

The CDR3: CASSLTEREVHEQYF. The J gene is TRBJ2-7, the V gene TRBV12-3 or TRBV12-4. The CDR3 is 15 amino acids.

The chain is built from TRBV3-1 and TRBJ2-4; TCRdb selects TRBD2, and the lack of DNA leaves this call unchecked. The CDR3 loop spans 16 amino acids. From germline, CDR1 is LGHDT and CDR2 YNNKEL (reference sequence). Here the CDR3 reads CASSRYLAGGANIQYF.

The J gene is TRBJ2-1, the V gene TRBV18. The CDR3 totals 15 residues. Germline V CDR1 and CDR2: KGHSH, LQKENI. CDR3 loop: CASSPKQGSYNEQFF. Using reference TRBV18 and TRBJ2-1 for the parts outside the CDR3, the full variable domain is NAGVMQNPRHLVRRRGQEARLRCSPMKGHSHVYWYRQLPEEGLKFMVYLQKENIIDESGMPKERFSAEFPKEGPSILRIQQVVRGDSAAYFCASSPKQGSYNEQFFGPGTRLTVL.